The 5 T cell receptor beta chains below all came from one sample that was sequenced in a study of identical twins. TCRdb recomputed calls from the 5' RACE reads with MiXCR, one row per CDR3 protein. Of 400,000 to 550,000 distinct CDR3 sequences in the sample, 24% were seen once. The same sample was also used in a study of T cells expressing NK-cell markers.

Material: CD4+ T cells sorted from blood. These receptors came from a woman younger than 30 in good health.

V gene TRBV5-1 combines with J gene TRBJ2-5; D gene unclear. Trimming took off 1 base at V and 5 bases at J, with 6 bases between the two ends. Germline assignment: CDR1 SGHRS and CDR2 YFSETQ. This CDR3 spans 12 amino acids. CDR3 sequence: CASSLFGETQYF. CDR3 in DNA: TGCGCCAGCAGCTTGTTCGGTGAGACCCAGTACTTC.

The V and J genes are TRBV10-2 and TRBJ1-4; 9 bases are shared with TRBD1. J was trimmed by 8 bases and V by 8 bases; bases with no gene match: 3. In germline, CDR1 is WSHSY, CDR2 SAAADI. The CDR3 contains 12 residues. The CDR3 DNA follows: TGCGCCAGCGGGACAGGGTACGAAAAACTGTTTTTT. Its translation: CASGTGYEKLFF.

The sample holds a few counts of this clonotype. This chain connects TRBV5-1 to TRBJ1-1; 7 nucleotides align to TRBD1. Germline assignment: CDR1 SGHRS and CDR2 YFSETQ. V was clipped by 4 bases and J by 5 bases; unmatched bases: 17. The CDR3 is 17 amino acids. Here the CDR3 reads CASSGRQGSVLRTEAFF. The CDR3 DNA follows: TGCGCCAGCAGCGGCCGACAGGGAAGCGTTTTGAGGACTGAAGCTTTCTTT.

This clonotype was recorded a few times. In DNA form, the CDR3 reads TGCAGTGCCACAGGGACGGCCAGCTCCTACGAGCAGTACTTC. Amino acids: CSATGTASSYEQYF. The chain links TRBV20-1 to TRBJ2-7; tentative D call: TRBD1 (6 bases). Trimming shortened V by 6 bases and J by 0 bases, and 15 bases separated the two germline ends. The germline gives CDR1 DFQATT, CDR2 SNEGSKA (reference sequence). This CDR3 region has 14 residues.

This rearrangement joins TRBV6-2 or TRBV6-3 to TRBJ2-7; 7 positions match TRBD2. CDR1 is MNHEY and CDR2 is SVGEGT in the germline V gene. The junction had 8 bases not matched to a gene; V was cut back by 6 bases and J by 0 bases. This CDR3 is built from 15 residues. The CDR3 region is CASSRFRTSSYEQYF. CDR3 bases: TGTGCCAGCAGCCGGTTTCGGACTAGCTCCTACGAGCAGTACTTC.